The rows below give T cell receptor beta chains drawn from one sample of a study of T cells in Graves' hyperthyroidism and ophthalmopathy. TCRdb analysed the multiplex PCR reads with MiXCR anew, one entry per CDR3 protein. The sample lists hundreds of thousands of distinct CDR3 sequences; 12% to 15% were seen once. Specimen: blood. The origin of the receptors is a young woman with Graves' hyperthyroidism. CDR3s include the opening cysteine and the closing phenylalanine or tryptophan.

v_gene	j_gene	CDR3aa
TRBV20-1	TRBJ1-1	CGAQGGVGTEAFF
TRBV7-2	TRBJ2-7	CASSFYICSARSAGGPYEQYF
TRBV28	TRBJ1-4	CASSFPRPGTGGRKLFF
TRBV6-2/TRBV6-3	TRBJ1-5	CASSWGRQPQHF
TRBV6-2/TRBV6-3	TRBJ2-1	CASSYSYREDEQFF
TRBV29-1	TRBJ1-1	CSVAGGPLEAFF
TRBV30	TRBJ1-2	CAWSEAVGYTF
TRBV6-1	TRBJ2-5	CATSDGRMTQYF
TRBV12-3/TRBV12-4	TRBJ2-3	CASSLGVRGPDTQYF
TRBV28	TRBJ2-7	CASMRRIPYEQYF
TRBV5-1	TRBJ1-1	CASSLTPISAEALF
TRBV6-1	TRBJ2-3	CASRSGTTTIQEGQYF
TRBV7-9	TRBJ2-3	CASSPRQGETDTQYF
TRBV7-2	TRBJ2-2	CASSLEMLGREKTGELFF
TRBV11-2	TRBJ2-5	CASSLEGQIKAQYF
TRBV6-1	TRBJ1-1	CASSNRQGGVAFF
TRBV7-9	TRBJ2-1	CASSSTSGSRTTLIYNEQFF
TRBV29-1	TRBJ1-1	CSVEVGRSTEAFF
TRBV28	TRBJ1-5	CATADSNQPQHF
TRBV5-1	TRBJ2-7	CASSLVGAKGAGVSLYF
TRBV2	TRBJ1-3	CASSAPTASGNTIYF
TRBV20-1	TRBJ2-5	CSSKPSGIRETQYF
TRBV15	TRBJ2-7	CATSRELADEQYF
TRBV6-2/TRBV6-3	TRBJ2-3	CGLQGGPTDTQYF
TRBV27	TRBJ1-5	CASSWLDRDNQPQHF
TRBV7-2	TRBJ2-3	CASSLFDTDTQYF
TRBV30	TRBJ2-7	CAWSAPGTGKTYEQYF
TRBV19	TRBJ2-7	CASSFGQGAEQYF
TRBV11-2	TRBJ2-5	CASSLGRGFPQETQYF
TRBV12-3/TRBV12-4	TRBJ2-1	CASRWQAVNEQFF
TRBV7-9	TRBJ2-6	CASSFPGQFSGANVLTF
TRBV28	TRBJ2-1	CASSREGELINEQFF
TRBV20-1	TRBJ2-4	CSAVRRRLAKNIQYF
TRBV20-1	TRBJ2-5	CSARKPGHLQETEYF
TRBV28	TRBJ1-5	CASSGLGQPQHF
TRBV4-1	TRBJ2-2	CASSQVGGDTGELFF
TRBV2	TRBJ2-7	CASSGGFWQYF
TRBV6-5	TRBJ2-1	CASSYGGLGSNEQFF
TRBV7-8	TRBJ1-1	CASSLIGDRGMNTEAFF
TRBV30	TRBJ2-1	CAWSVGGPTNEQFF
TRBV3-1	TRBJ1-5	CASSQSLTGGNQPQHF
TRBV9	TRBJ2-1	CASSVQREEPYNEQFF
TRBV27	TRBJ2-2	CAAAGQGLRELFF
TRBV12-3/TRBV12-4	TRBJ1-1	CASINSGTGNTEAFF
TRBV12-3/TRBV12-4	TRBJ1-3	CASSVGNTIYF